These 15 T cell receptor beta chains were sequenced from one sample in a study of shared T cell receptors in the human thymus. Generated by immunoSEQ multiplex PCR, the TCRdb table keeps only in-frame clones and is missing some. The sample consists of 700,000 or so clones, 75% to 90% of them appearing once. These data also formed part of another study, on human thymus T cells.

Sequences were obtained from thymocytes. These receptors all come from a girl in the first two years of life with a congenital heart defect.

The chain combines TRBV25-1 with TRBJ1-2; D remains ambiguous. V lost 5 bases, J lost 5 bases, and 15 bases lay in between. The germline V gene has CDR1 MGHDK and CDR2 SYGVNS. The CDR3 has 14 amino acids. CDR3 region: CASSTESADYGYTF. CDR3 in DNA: TGTGCCAGCAGTACGGAATCGGCGGATTATGGCTACACCTTC.

The V gene is TRBV28, the J gene TRBJ2-2; 12 nucleotides align to TRBD2. CDR3 length equals 19 residues. The germline gives CDR1 MDHEN, CDR2 SYDVKM. After removal of 7 bases from V and 0 bases from J, the junction contained 12 bases not matched to a gene. CDR3 residues: CASTSPGLAGGTNTGELFF. The CDR3 region has the DNA TGTGCCAGCACTTCTCCCGGGCTAGCGGGGGGGACGAACACCGGGGAGCTGTTTTTT. Variable domain in full (rest from reference TRBV28 and TRBJ2-2): DVKVTQSSRYLVKRTGEKVFLECVQDMDHENMFWYRQDPGLGLRLIYFSYDVKMKEKGDIPEGYSVSREKKERFSLILESASTNQTSMYLCASTSPGLAGGTNTGELFFGEGSRLTVL.

The chain is built from TRBV25-1 and TRBJ1-2; D may be TRBD1 (6 bases). Germline values: CDR1 MGHDK, CDR2 SYGVNS. Deletions cut 4 bases from V and 7 bases from J, with 13 bases between. The CDR3 sequence is 13 residues long. DNA of the CDR3: TGTGCCAGCAGTGCCGGGACAACCGGTGGCTACACCTTC. Protein sequence: CASSAGTTGGYTF.

J is TRBJ2-5 and V is TRBV5-6, with a weak D call TRBD1 (6 bases). Germline V gene data show CDR1 as SGHDT and CDR2 as YYEEEE. Trimming pared 1 base from V and 4 bases from J, leaving 20 bases between. CDR3 length: 17 residues. This CDR3 reads CASSLLAGTQFVETQYF. CDR3 nucleotides: TGTGCCAGCAGCTTGTTAGCCGGGACACAATTTGTAGAGACCCAGTACTTC. The complete variable domain, with remaining parts taken from reference TRBV5-6 and TRBJ2-5, reads DAGVTQSPTHLIKTRGQQVTLRCSPKSGHDTVSWYQQALGQGPQFIFQYYEEEERQRGNFPDRFSGHQFPNYSSELNVNALLLGDSALYLCASSLLAGTQFVETQYFGPGTRLLVL.

The rearrangement joins TRBV19 to TRBJ1-6; a possible D gene is TRBD1 (6 bases). The germline V gene has CDR1 LNHDA and CDR2 SQIVND (reference sequence). V was shortened by 6 bases and J by 3 bases, with 12 bases between the two germline ends. The CDR3 length is 15 residues. CDR3 nucleotide sequence: TGTGCCAGTAGAACTGGACAGAACTATAATTCACCCCTCCACTTT. Translating it yields CASRTGQNYNSPLHF.

This chain uses TRBV12-5 with TRBJ1-2; possibly TRBD1 for D (6 bases). Trimming left V 0 bases short and J 14 bases short, with 16 bases between. Germline CDR1 is LGHNT and CDR2 is FRNRAP. The CDR3 spans 13 residues. CDR3 amino acids: CASGLVGVGDKTF. CDR3 in DNA: TGTGCTAGTGGTTTGGTGGGGGTTGGGGACAAAACCTTC. Complete variable domain (other parts from reference TRBV12-5 and TRBJ1-2): DARVTQTPRHKVTEMGQEVTMRCQPILGHNTVFWYRQTMMQGLELLAYFRNRAPLDDSGMPKDRFSAEMPDATLATLKIQPSEPRDSAVYFCASGLVGVGDKTFGSGTRLTVV.

This chain uses TRBV14 with TRBJ1-1; D is unclear. Trimming cost V 0 bases and J 1 base, with 15 bases left between them. Germline loops: CDR1 SGHDN, CDR2 FVKESK. This CDR3 contains 17 residues. In DNA form, the CDR3 reads TGTGCCAGCAGCCAAGATGGCCGAGAGCCGGGGAACACTGAAGCTTTCTTT. Translated: CASSQDGREPGNTEAFF. Full variable domain (outside the CDR3, taken from reference TRBV14 and TRBJ1-1): EAGVTQFPSHSVIEKGQTVTLRCDPISGHDNLYWYRRVMGKEIKFLLHFVKESKQDESGMPNNRFLAERTGGTYSTLKVQPAELEDSGVYFCASSQDGREPGNTEAFFGQGTRLTVV.

This chain uses TRBV4-1 with TRBJ1-1; TRBD1 is a possible D gene (5 bases). The CDR3 is 14 amino acids. Germline V lookup: CDR1 MGHRA, CDR2 YSYEKL. V was clipped by 1 base and J by 6 bases, with 12 bases between them. The CDR3 DNA reads as TGCGCCAGCAGCCAAGTAGGGGCCCCTTCTGAAGCTTTCTTT. Its protein is CASSQVGAPSEAFF.

This chain connects TRBV19 to TRBJ1-1, with a weak D call TRBD1 (6 bases). The V and J ends lost 5 bases and 3 bases respectively, with 16 bases between them. Germline CDR1 and CDR2: LNHDA and SQIVND (reference sequence). The CDR3 sequence is 15 residues long. In nucleotides, the CDR3 is TGTGCCAGTAGTCCCTCAGGGGCAGGGGACACTGAAGCTTTCTTT. This sequence encodes CASSPSGAGDTEAFF.

The J gene is TRBJ1-3, the V gene TRBV29-1; 10 bases align to TRBD1. Germline CDR1 and CDR2: SQVTM and ANQGSEA. The CDR3 runs 14 residues. J lost 2 bases, V lost 6 bases, and 4 bases had no gene match. CDR3 bases: TGCAGCGTGGGGGGACAGGGGACTGGAAACACCATATATTTT. Translation: CSVGGQGTGNTIYF.

J is TRBJ2-7 and V is TRBV4-2; 15 bases match TRBD2. Unmatched junction bases numbered 8, after V lost 0 bases and J lost 2 bases. Germline V gene sequence: CDR1 LGHNA, CDR2 YNFKEQ. The CDR3 covers 19 residues. The CDR3, as DNA: TGTGCCAGCAGCCAAGATCATGGGACTAGCGGGGGGATCCCCTACGAGCAGTACTTC. Translated: CASSQDHGTSGGIPYEQYF.

This sequence joins TRBV4-1 and TRBJ2-7; 7 bases map to TRBD1. J lost 2 bases, V lost 4 bases, and 8 bases had no gene match. Germline CDR1 reads MGHRA; CDR2 reads YSYEKL. The length of the CDR3 is 15 residues. In nucleotides, the CDR3 is TGCGCCAGCAGCCCGCGGTACAGGGGACCCTACGAGCAGTACTTC. It yields the protein CASSPRYRGPYEQYF.

The rearrangement uses TRBV4-1 and TRBJ2-6; the match to TRBD1 covers 8 bases. The germline gives CDR1 MGHRA, CDR2 YSYEKL. The CDR3 length is 20 residues. Losses at the gene ends were 3 bases for V and 0 bases for J; bases not matched to a gene: 13. DNA of the CDR3: TGCGCCAGCAGCCACAGACAGGGGACACTCTATAGCTCTGGGGCCAACGTCCTGACTTTC. Residues: CASSHRQGTLYSSGANVLTF.

Comments on this clone: Its ends do not fully match the called genes, so a read error is possible. The chain has TRBV2 and TRBJ1-1; 10 bases map to TRBD1. CDR1 and CDR2 from the germline V gene are SNHLY and FYNNEI. The CDR3 has 19 residues. CDR3 in DNA: TGTGCCGGCAGACCCGTCCCGGGACAGGGGAGACCAATGAACACTGAAGCTTTCTTT. Translated, it gives CAGRPVPGQGRPMNTEAFF.

The rearrangement uses TRBV5-6 and TRBJ2-7; the match to TRBD1 covers 7 bases. J lost 3 bases, V lost 0 bases, and 9 bases had no gene match. The germline V gene has CDR1 SGHDT and CDR2 YYEEEE. This CDR3 comprises 16 residues. CDR3 sequence reads: CASSLDSQGVHYEQYF. For the CDR3, the DNA is TGTGCCAGCAGCTTGGACAGCCAGGGGGTCCACTACGAGCAGTACTTC.